A selection of T cell receptor beta chains follows, all from one sample in a study of control samples from healthy donors and cancer patients. Sequencing was performed with immunoSEQ multiplex PCR; in TCRdb, only in-frame clones are kept and a portion is missing. The table records roughly 100,000 clones, roughly 94% of them present only once. Sequencing was carried out using blood. The origin of the receptors is a woman aged 18-29 years in good health. Each CDR3 is given with its conserved first and last residue. The D gene is left open where the match is weak. A clone size is listed for some rows: how often the clone was seen (once, few, many), or a class if it is expanded.

D gene | J gene | V gene | clone size | CDR3 protein | CDR3 DNA
NA | TRBJ1-4 | TRBV15 | NA | CATSRQKEKLFF | TGTGCCACCAGCAGACAGAAAGAAAAACTGTTTTTT
TRBD1 | TRBJ1-1 | TRBV29-1 | NA | CSGTGGGTEAFF | TGCAGCGGGACAGGGGGAGGGACTGAAGCTTTCTTT
TRBD1 | TRBJ2-3 | TRBV19 | NA | CASSAGTGQSTDTQYF | TGTGCCAGTAGTGCCGGGACAGGACAAAGCACAGATACGCAGTATTTT
TRBD2 | TRBJ2-3 | TRBV7-2 | NA | CASSPSVLAGKDTQYF | TGTGCCAGCAGCCCCTCGGTCCTAGCGGGTAAAGATACGCAGTATTTT
NA | TRBJ1-3 | TRBV7-9 | NA | CASRPTFSGNTIYF | TGTGCCAGTAGACCTACATTCTCTGGAAACACCATATATTTT
NA | TRBJ1-1 | TRBV6-4 | NA | CASSEGGTEAFF | TGTGCCAGCAGTGAGGGGGGCACTGAAGCTTTCTTT
NA | TRBJ2-1 | TRBV18 | NA | CASSPPVGYNEQFF | TGTGCCAGCTCACCACCGGTGGGTTACAATGAGCAGTTCTTC
NA | TRBJ1-1 | TRBV11-3 | NA | CASRHLTRGNTEAFF | TGTGCCAGCAGGCATCTCACCAGGGGGAACACTGAAGCTTTCTTT
NA | TRBJ1-6 | TRBV5-6 | NA | CASSLGELRLYNSPLHF | TGTGCCAGCAGCCTCGGGGAATTACGGCTCTATAATTCACCCCTCCACTTT
NA | TRBJ2-1 | TRBV19 | NA | CASSIGRDNEQFF | TGTGCCAGTAGTATAGGACGGGACAATGAGCAGTTCTTC
TRBD1 | TRBJ1-5 | TRBV29-1 | NA | CSVTGVNQPQHF | TGCAGCGTTACAGGGGTTAATCAGCCCCAGCATTTT
NA | TRBJ2-7 | TRBV2 | NA | CASRMTSNRYEQYF | TGTGCCAGCAGGATGACTAGTAATCGATACGAGCAGTACTTC
TRBD1 | TRBJ1-5 | TRBV6-4 | once | CASREPGQGGQPQHF | TGTGCCAGCAGAGAACCGGGACAGGGTGGTCAGCCCCAGCATTTT
NA | TRBJ2-7 | TRBV27 | NA | CASSLIPGLAAYEQYF | TGTGCCAGCAGTTTAATCCCGGGACTCGCGGCCTACGAGCAGTACTTC
NA | TRBJ2-7 | TRBV5-6 | NA | CASSLLHQFSYEQYF | TGTGCCAGCAGTTTGCTACACCAATTCTCCTACGAGCAGTACTTC
NA | TRBJ2-3 | TRBV11-2 | NA | CASSEIGPAATDTQYF | TGTGCCAGCAGCGAAATCGGCCCAGCGGCAACAGATACGCAGTATTTT
NA | TRBJ1-4 | TRBV3-1/TRBV3-2 | NA | CASSQARQGEKLFF | TGTGCCAGCAGCCAAGCCCGTCAAGGAGAAAAACTGTTTTTT
TRBD1 | TRBJ1-5 | TRBV3-1/TRBV3-2 | NA | CASSQNRGEGQPQHF | TGTGCCAGCAGCCAGAACAGGGGGGAAGGTCAGCCCCAGCATTTT
NA | TRBJ1-3 | TRBV10-3 | NA | CAISTDVTSGNTIYF | TGTGCCATCAGCACGGACGTAACCTCTGGAAACACCATATATTTT
NA | TRBJ2-1 | TRBV7-6 | once | CASSLDGYNEQFF | TGTGCCAGCAGCTTAGACGGATACAATGAGCAGTTCTTC
NA | TRBJ2-3 | TRBV12-5 | NA | CAGASITDTQYF | TGTGCAGGGGCTTCCATCACAGATACGCAGTATTTT
NA | TRBJ1-5 | TRBV24-1 | once | CATSDLDSNQPQHF | TGTGCCACCAGTGATCTGGATAGCAATCAGCCCCAGCATTTT
NA | TRBJ1-5 | TRBV21-1 | NA | CASSSGPSNQPQHF | TGTGCCAGCAGCTCAGGTCCTAGCAATCAGCCCCAGCATTTT
TRBD2 | TRBJ2-1 | TRBV7-9 | NA | CASSSRPGTSGYNEQFF | TGTGCCAGCAGCTCCAGACCCGGGACTAGCGGATACAATGAGCAGTTCTTC
NA | TRBJ2-5 | TRBV5-4 | NA | CASSPRLMETQYF | TGTGCCAGCAGCCCAAGGCTCATGGAGACCCAGTACTTC
TRBD1 | TRBJ2-3 | TRBV9 | NA | CASWDRVPDTQYF | TGTGCCAGCTGGGACAGAGTACCAGATACGCAGTATTTT